These T cell receptor beta chains were read from a single sample in a study of radiotherapy plus CTLA-4 blockade in lung cancer. Repertoires were generated with immunoSEQ multiplex PCR, while TCRdb's copy carries only in-frame clones and drops some. The data contain about 110,000 clones, more than 75% of them singletons. This sample comprised peripheral blood, obtained from a patient treated with radiotherapy plus ipilimumab. The receptors originated from a human donor with non-small cell lung cancer that progressed on radiotherapy plus ipilimumab. Some clones in this sample may be carry-over from other donors' samples. Each CDR3 is given with its conserved first and last residue. D genes are given only for firm matches. Expanded clones are given a class, and other clones once, few, many or no size at all.

d_call j_call cdr3_length v_call clone_size cdr3_aa cdr3_nt
- TRBJ2-2 14 TRBV5-1 once CASRGRDTTGELFF TGCGCCAGCAGAGGCAGGGATACCACCGGGGAGCTGTTTTTT
TRBD1 TRBJ2-7 12 TRBV6-1 few CASRDRAYEQYF TGTGCCAGCAGGGACAGGGCCTACGAGCAGTACTTC
TRBD1 TRBJ1-2 17 TRBV28 - CASSLLPGGVFFGGYTF TGTGCCAGCAGTTTATTGCCAGGGGGCGTCTTTTTTGGTGGCTACACCTTC
- TRBJ2-5 14 TRBV29-1 few CSVEGSGLQETQYF TGCAGCGTTGAGGGTTCAGGCCTCCAAGAGACCCAGTACTTC
- TRBJ2-1 13 TRBV7-2 - CASSLTIYNEQFF TGTGCCAGCAGCTTAACTATCTACAATGAGCAGTTCTTC
TRBD1 TRBJ2-1 19 TRBV4-2 once CASSQVNRVDRGSYNEQFF TGTGCCAGCAGCCAAGTAAATAGGGTCGACAGGGGTTCCTACAATGAGCAGTTCTTC
- TRBJ2-3 14 TRBV6-4 - CASRPGLSTDTQYF TGTGCCAGCAGACCAGGGCTAAGCACAGATACGCAGTATTTT
TRBD1 TRBJ2-4 12 TRBV28 - CASSDRVGIQYF TGTGCCAGCAGCGACAGGGTAGGCATTCAGTACTTC
- TRBJ1-2 16 TRBV7-2 - CASSLVRAGGQYGYTF TGTGCCAGCAGCTTAGTGAGGGCGGGGGGCCAATATGGCTACACCTTC
TRBD1 TRBJ1-2 12 TRBV2 medium-sized CASSATGGGYTF TGTGCCAGCAGCGCGACAGGGGGTGGCTACACCTTC
TRBD2 TRBJ2-7 17 TRBV5-1 - CASSETGPAGISYEQYF TGCGCCAGCAGCGAAACAGGCCCAGCGGGGATCTCCTACGAGCAGTACTTC
TRBD1 TRBJ1-2 12 TRBV6-5 - CASSYRTGRYTF TGTGCCAGCAGTTACAGGACAGGGCGGTACACCTTC
- TRBJ2-3 14 TRBV7-2 - CASNRDTGTDTQYF TGTGCCAGCAACCGGGACACAGGCACAGATACGCAGTATTTT
- TRBJ2-1 13 TRBV5-1 - CASSLEVNNEQFF TGCGCCAGCAGCTTGGAGGTGAACAATGAGCAGTTCTTC
- TRBJ2-7 15 TRBV10-3 - CAISESFEGGYEQYF TGTGCCATCAGTGAGTCGTTCGAGGGGGGATACGAGCAGTACTTC
- TRBJ2-7 11 TRBV20-1 - CSATGQSEQYF TGCAGTGCTACAGGACAGAGCGAGCAGTACTTC
- TRBJ2-7 15 TRBV18 - CASSPQSESSYEQYF TGTGCCAGCTCACCACAGTCAGAGAGCTCCTACGAGCAGTACTTC
- TRBJ2-1 14 TRBV9 - CASSSLTGYNEQFF TGTGCCAGCAGCTCCTTAACAGGGTACAATGAGCAGTTCTTC
- TRBJ2-1 14 TRBV6-5 - CASSSLDSYNEQFF TGTGCCAGCAGTTCCCTGGACTCTTACAATGAGCAGTTCTTC
- TRBJ2-2 15 TRBV5-1 - CASSFTQTNTGELFF TGCGCCAGCAGCTTTACACAAACGAACACCGGGGAGCTGTTTTTT
- TRBJ1-1 15 TRBV4-3 once CASSQENHRDTEAFF TGCGCCAGCAGCCAAGAGAACCATCGGGACACTGAAGCTTTCTTT
- TRBJ1-2 13 TRBV7-9 - CASSLSGRYGYTF TGTGCCAGCAGCTTAAGTGGGCGCTATGGCTACACCTTC
- TRBJ2-2 14 TRBV5-1 - CASSSQGNTGELFF TGCGCCAGCAGCTCTCAGGGGAACACCGGGGAGCTGTTTTTT
TRBD2 TRBJ2-2 20 TRBV29-1 - CSVEVAGLGTTLSNTGELFF TGCAGCGTTGAAGTGGCGGGACTAGGGACCACCCTCTCAAATACCGGGGAGCTGTTTTTT
- TRBJ2-5 14 TRBV6-6 few CASSRRGAQETQYF TGTGCCAGCAGCCGGAGGGGTGCGCAAGAGACCCAGTACTTC
- TRBJ1-1 12 TRBV18 few CASIKGDGEAFF TGTGCCAGCATCAAGGGTGATGGGGAAGCTTTCTTT
- TRBJ2-7 16 TRBV25-1 - CASSSPPGRGSYEQYF TGTGCCAGCAGTTCTCCTCCGGGCAGGGGATCCTACGAGCAGTACTTC
TRBD1 TRBJ2-1 14 TRBV29-1 - CSVNRDRAPNEQFF TGCAGCGTTAACCGGGACAGGGCCCCCAATGAGCAGTTCTTC
- TRBJ1-2 12 TRBV9 - CASSRTSNGYTF TGTGCCAGCAGCCGCACCTCTAATGGCTACACCTTC
TRBD1 TRBJ2-1 14 TRBV2 - CAILSTGIYNEQFF TGTGCCATCCTCTCGACAGGGATCTACAATGAGCAGTTCTTC
- TRBJ2-1 15 TRBV7-2 - CASSLGMRVYNEQFF TGTGCCAGCAGCTTAGGGATGAGAGTTTACAATGAGCAGTTCTTC
- TRBJ1-2 13 TRBV15 once CATQSGTAPSYTF TGTGCCACCCAATCCGGGACGGCCCCAAGCTACACCTTC
- TRBJ1-3 15 TRBV7-6 once CASSLVSGGGNTIYF TGTGCCAGCAGCTTAGTTTCTGGGGGAGGAAACACCATATATTTT
TRBD2 TRBJ2-3 14 TRBV5-1 - CASSFGGVTDTQYF TGCGCCAGCAGCTTTGGGGGGGTCACAGATACGCAGTATTTT
- TRBJ2-2 14 TRBV6-1 many CASSESSDTGELFF TGTGCCAGCAGTGAAAGCTCGGACACCGGGGAGCTGTTTTTT
TRBD1 TRBJ1-2 15 TRBV18 - CASSPTRDSVGGYTF TGTGCCAGCTCACCGACCCGGGACAGCGTTGGTGGCTACACCTTC
- TRBJ2-5 11 TRBV7-2 - CASSLQETQYF TGTGCCAGCAGCTTACAAGAGACCCAGTACTTC
- TRBJ2-2 14 TRBV5-1 once CASREGMNTGELFF TGCGCCAGTAGAGAAGGGATGAACACCGGGGAGCTGTTTTTT
- TRBJ1-2 14 TRBV6-6 - CASSTDTYNYGYTF TGTGCCAGCAGTACAGACACCTATAACTATGGCTACACCTTC
- TRBJ2-7 13 TRBV5-1 few CASSRERGHEQYF TGCGCCAGCAGCAGGGAAAGGGGACACGAGCAGTACTTC
- TRBJ1-1 14 TRBV15 - CATSSAGGGTEAFF TGTGCCACCAGCAGCGCGGGCGGGGGCACTGAAGCTTTCTTT
TRBD1 TRBJ1-2 15 TRBV2 - CASRDRVGPTYGYTF TGTGCCAGCAGGGACAGGGTTGGTCCTACCTATGGCTACACCTTC
- TRBJ1-2 16 TRBV4-2 - CASSQGAGGAFYGYTF TGTGCCAGCAGCCAAGGCGCGGGGGGCGCGTTCTATGGCTACACCTTC
- TRBJ1-4 12 TRBV5-1 few CASRLEGEKLFF TGCGCCAGCAGGCTGGAGGGCGAAAAACTGTTTTTT
- TRBJ1-1 14 TRBV6-5 - CASRPLGMNTEAFF TGTGCCAGCAGGCCCTTGGGGATGAACACTGAAGCTTTCTTT
- TRBJ2-3 11 TRBV20-1 - CSANIADTQYF TGCAGTGCTAATATTGCAGATACGCAGTATTTT
- TRBJ1-3 19 TRBV10-3 - CAISRDGPAGLSSGNTIYF TGTGCCATCAGCAGAGACGGACCGGCCGGCCTATCCTCTGGAAACACCATATATTTT
- TRBJ2-7 14 TRBV2 few CASSGLPGSYEQYF TGTGCCAGCAGTGGGCTCCCAGGGAGCTACGAGCAGTACTTC
TRBD1 TRBJ1-2 14 TRBV7-6 - CASSPQGDRRAKTF TGTGCCAGCAGCCCACAGGGGGACAGGAGGGCGAAAACCTTC
TRBD1 TRBJ2-6 18 TRBV2 - CASSEDRVDLSGANVLTF TGTGCCAGCAGTGAGGACAGGGTAGATTTATCTGGGGCCAACGTCCTGACTTTC